One sample yielded the 29 T cell receptor beta chains listed below, sequenced in a study of T cell changes during pregnancy in multiple sclerosis. Sequencing used immunoSEQ multiplex PCR; TCRdb keeps in-frame clones, though not all of them. This sample has fewer than 95,000 clones, with roughly 93% found just once. Here the sequenced sample was peripheral blood, taken in the first trimester of pregnancy. Receptors originate from a female donor with multiple sclerosis, enrolled in a pregnancy study.

This clone was seen only once. The chain recombines TRBV5-1 with TRBJ1-1; 7 nucleotides match TRBD1. The CDR3 runs to 15 residues. Germline V CDR1 and CDR2: SGHRS, YFSETQ. With V trimmed by 4 bases and J by 1 base, 7 bases remained unmatched. The CDR3 loop is CASSMAGQQNTEAFF. CDR3 nucleotide sequence: TGCGCCAGCAGCATGGCGGGACAGCAGAACACTGAAGCTTTCTTT.

This chain's CDR3 is CASRETGRGYTF. CDR3 DNA sequence: TGTGCCAGCAGGGAGACAGGTCGGGGCTACACCTTC. The V gene is TRBV2, the J gene TRBJ1-2, with D possibly matching TRBD1 (6 bases). This CDR3 comprises 12 residues. Germline CDR1 is SNHLY and CDR2 is FYNNEI. V lost 6 bases, J lost 8 bases, and 13 bases lay in between.

This rearrangement joins TRBV10-3 to TRBJ1-6; TRBD1 agrees at 7 bases. The trim removed 11 bases at V and 6 bases at J, leaving 13 bases unmatched. The germline V gene has CDR1 ENHRY and CDR2 SYGVKD. The CDR3 runs 15 residues. The CDR3: CAAQQGPLINSPLHF. DNA of the CDR3: TGTGCCGCCCAACAGGGGCCACTCATTAATTCACCCCTCCACTTT.

V usage is TRBV14 and J usage is TRBJ2-2; tentative D call: TRBD2 (6 bases). The CDR3 extends over 16 amino acids. V lost 0 bases, J lost 6 bases, and 14 bases lay in between. Per germline, CDR1 SGHDN and CDR2 FVKESK. The DNA of the CDR3 is TGTGCCAGCAGCCAAGAAGGTGGAGGGAAGGCCGGGGAGCTGTTTTTT. Protein: CASSQEGGGKAGELFF. Full variable domain (remainder filled in from reference TRBV14 and TRBJ2-2): EAGVTQFPSHSVIEKGQTVTLRCDPISGHDNLYWYRRVMGKEIKFLLHFVKESKQDESGMPNNRFLAERTGGTYSTLKVQPAELEDSGVYFCASSQEGGGKAGELFFGEGSRLTVL.

The rearrangement joins TRBV20-1 to TRBJ2-7; no reliable D call. Germline CDR1 DFQATT, CDR2 SNEGSKA (reference sequence). The CDR3 length is 11 residues. Between the trimmed V and J ends, which lost 0 bases and 7 bases, there was a span of 7 bases. For the CDR3, the DNA is TGCAGTGCTAGAGATCGGGTGGAGCAGTACTTC. Protein: CSARDRVEQYF.

The V and J genes are TRBV5-6 and TRBJ2-3; 9 bases align to TRBD2. Germline V gene lookup returns CDR1 SGHDT and CDR2 YYEEEE. The CDR3 loop spans 18 amino acids. Trimming at V came to 4 bases and at J to 0 bases, leaving 12 bases not matched to a gene. This CDR3 reads CASSGDSGGKYSTDTQYF. The CDR3 DNA follows: TGTGCCAGCAGCGGGGATAGCGGGGGAAAATATAGCACAGATACGCAGTATTTT. The variable domain in full, completed from reference TRBV5-6 and TRBJ2-3, reads DAGVTQSPTHLIKTRGQQVTLRCSPKSGHDTVSWYQQALGQGPQFIFQYYEEEERQRGNFPDRFSGHQFPNYSSELNVNALLLGDSALYLCASSGDSGGKYSTDTQYFGPGTRLTVL.

The CDR3 DNA reads TGTGCCAGCAGCCCTTATAGCGGGGGAGACTACAATGAGCAGTTCTTC. Its translation is CASSPYSGGDYNEQFF. The V call is TRBV9, the J call TRBJ2-1; 9 bases are shared with TRBD2. Losses at the gene ends were 4 bases for V and 3 bases for J; bases not matched to a gene: 8. The CDR3 loop spans 16 amino acids. Germline CDR1 and CDR2: SGDLS and YYNGEE.

J is TRBJ2-5 and V is TRBV25-1; D not certain. V lost 4 bases to trimming and J lost 6 bases, with 15 bases between them. The CDR3 extends over 14 amino acids. Germline-derived CDR1 and CDR2 are MGHDK and SYGVNS. The CDR3 nucleotides read TGTGCCAGCAGTGGAGACTCCCCCGTGAAGACCCAGTACTTC. This codes for CASSGDSPVKTQYF.

The chain combines TRBV5-5 with TRBJ1-2, with D perhaps matching TRBD1 (6 bases). Trimming stripped 4 bases from V and 6 bases from J, with 16 bases between. There are 14 residues in the CDR3. Germline CDR1 is SGHKS and CDR2 is YYEKEE (reference sequence). The DNA for the CDR3 is TGTGCCAGCAGCCCCATCGGGGGGGCACATGGCTACACCTTC. It specifies CASSPIGGAHGYTF.

The chain is built from TRBV14 and TRBJ2-7, with TRBD2 identical over 9 bases. V shed 4 bases and J 1 base; nucleotides not matched to a gene: 5. Germline CDR1 reads SGHDN; CDR2 reads FVKESK. CDR3 length equals 15 residues. The CDR3: CASSPQGLASYEQYF. CDR3 nucleotides: TGTGCCAGCAGCCCGCAAGGACTAGCGTCCTACGAGCAGTACTTC.

This chain uses TRBV4-1 with TRBJ2-3; 8 bases line up with TRBD1. The CDR3 totals 14 residues. Per the germline V gene, CDR1 is MGHRA and CDR2 is YSYEKL. V lost 3 bases and J lost 3; bases outside the gene matches: 2. The CDR3 DNA follows: TGCGCCAGCAGCCAGCGACAGGGGACAGATACGCAGTATTTT. Amino acids: CASSQRQGTDTQYF.

The genes are TRBV7-3 and TRBJ2-5, with no clear D. V was cut by 2 bases and J by 3 bases, with 7 bases left in between. The germline CDR1 and CDR2 sequences are SGHTA and FQGTGA. The CDR3 consists of 13 residues. The CDR3 DNA sequence: TGTGCCAGCAGCTTAGGCAGCGAAGAGACCCAGTACTTC. Translated, it gives CASSLGSEETQYF.

The chain joins TRBV9 to TRBJ1-3, with D perhaps TRBD1 (6 bases). Germline V gene lookup returns CDR1 SGDLS and CDR2 YYNGEE. Trimming cost V 2 bases and J 0 bases, with 15 bases left between them. This CDR3 contains 17 residues. The CDR3 region is CASSVSQGEPSGNTIYF. The CDR3 coding sequence is TGTGCCAGCAGCGTCTCACAGGGAGAGCCCTCTGGAAACACCATATATTTT.

CDR3 loop: CASSAWGGGGNEKLFF. The CDR3 coding sequence is TGTGCCAGCAGCGCCTGGGGGGGCGGGGGTAATGAAAAACTGTTTTTT. V is TRBV9 and J is TRBJ1-4, with TRBD1 as a possible D gene (6 bases). Germline V gene lookup returns CDR1 SGDLS and CDR2 YYNGEE. The CDR3 runs 16 residues. Trimming pared 3 bases from V and 4 bases from J, leaving 16 bases between.

The V call is TRBV11-2, the J call TRBJ2-1; 9 bases map to TRBD2. The CDR3 contains 15 residues. Germline assignment: CDR1 SGHAT and CDR2 FQNNGV. After removal of 8 bases from V and 11 bases from J, the junction contained 16 bases not matched to a gene. CDR3 DNA sequence: TGTGCCAGCTCGTTGCCAGCGGGGGGACAAGCTCAGCAGTTCTTC. It specifies CASSLPAGGQAQQFF.

The rearrangement links TRBV5-4 to TRBJ2-3; the D gene is possibly TRBD1 (6 bases). The ends were cut back, 4 bases at V and 8 bases at J, with 23 bases in the middle. This CDR3 has 16 amino acids. Per germline, CDR1 SGHNT and CDR2 YYREEE (reference sequence). The CDR3 DNA is TGTGCCAGCAGCCCGGGTACAGGGCTTGGCAAGGGTACGCAGTATTTT. It yields the protein CASSPGTGLGKGTQYF.

This chain joins TRBV19 and TRBJ1-2; a possible D gene is TRBD1 (5 bases). The CDR3 is 17 residues long. Trimming stripped 4 bases from V and 8 bases from J, with 26 bases between. Germline V lookup: CDR1 LNHDA, CDR2 SQIVND (reference sequence). CDR3 in amino acids: CASSTRVGRGASKGYTF. CDR3 sequence (DNA): TGTGCCAGTAGTACCCGAGTCGGTAGGGGCGCATCGAAAGGCTACACCTTC.

The CDR3 sequence is CASNPQGYGTEAFF. CDR3 DNA sequence: TGTGCCAGCAACCCACAGGGGTATGGCACTGAAGCTTTCTTT. This sequence joins TRBV2 and TRBJ1-1; 7 positions match TRBD1. This CDR3 contains 14 residues. The V and J ends lost 7 bases and 4 bases, in that order; junction bases with no gene match: 9. Germline lookup yields CDR1 SNHLY and CDR2 FYNNEI.

V is TRBV12-5 and J is TRBJ2-1, with 9 bases identical to TRBD1. This CDR3 is built from 15 residues. Germline CDR1 reads LGHNT; CDR2 reads FRNRAP. The V segment lost 6 bases and the J segment 1 base; nucleotides outside the gene matches: 4. As DNA, the CDR3 is TGTGCTAGTGGATCCGGGACAGGGTCCTACAATGAGCAGTTCTTC. Amino acid sequence: CASGSGTGSYNEQFF. Using reference TRBV12-5 and TRBJ2-1 for the parts outside the CDR3, the full variable domain is DARVTQTPRHKVTEMGQEVTMRCQPILGHNTVFWYRQTMMQGLELLAYFRNRAPLDDSGMPKDRFSAEMPDATLATLKIQPSEPRDSAVYFCASGSGTGSYNEQFFGPGTRLTVL.

The chain combines TRBV7-2 with TRBJ2-7, with a tentative D call TRBD2 (6 bases). There are 15 residues in the CDR3. The ends were cut back, 5 bases at V and 0 bases at J, with 14 bases in the middle. CDR1 SGHTA and CDR2 FQGNSA come from the germline V gene. CDR3 nucleotide sequence: TGTGCCAGCAGCCGGGAGAGGGGACTCTCCTACGAGCAGTACTTC. Its protein product is CASSRERGLSYEQYF.

As for this clone: The same CDR3 arises from other DNA sequences in this sample as well. The chain recombines TRBV20-1 with TRBJ1-1; D unclear. V lost 3 bases, J lost 3 bases, and 5 bases lay in between. From germline, CDR1 is DFQATT and CDR2 SNEGSKA (reference sequence). CDR3 length: 11 residues. The CDR3 DNA follows: TGCAGTGCTAGGGGAGACACTGAAGCTTTCTTT. Amino acids: CSARGDTEAFF.

This clone showed up just once. This chain links TRBV4-2 with TRBJ2-3; 10 bases are a match to TRBD2. Germline CDR1 and CDR2: LGHNA and YNFKEQ. V lost 5 bases and J lost 4; bases outside the gene matches: 12. This CDR3 region has 17 residues. CDR3 in DNA: TGTGCCAGCAGCAGGTCTAGCGGGGGTGTCAGCGCAGATACGCAGTATTTT. It yields the protein CASSRSSGGVSADTQYF.

This clone has just one count. The chain is built from TRBV18 and TRBJ1-1; D is uncertain. Trimming left V 3 bases short and J 3 bases short, with 14 bases between. CDR1 is KGHSH and CDR2 is LQKENI in the germline V gene. This CDR3 comprises 15 residues. The CDR3 reads CASSPTEGGDTEAFF. DNA for the CDR3: TGTGCCAGCTCACCGACCGAGGGCGGGGACACTGAAGCTTTCTTT. Based on the CDR3 plus reference TRBV18 and TRBJ1-1, the full variable domain is NAGVMQNPRHLVRRRGQEARLRCSPMKGHSHVYWYRQLPEEGLKFMVYLQKENIIDESGMPKERFSAEFPKEGPSILRIQQVVRGDSAAYFCASSPTEGGDTEAFFGQGTRLTVV.

This chain links TRBV2 with TRBJ2-5; tentatively, D is TRBD1 (5 bases). In germline, CDR1 is SNHLY, CDR2 FYNNEI. The length of the CDR3 is 14 residues. V shed 2 bases and J shed 5 bases, with 12 bases lying between them. CDR3 nucleotides: TGTGCCAGCAGTGAACAAGGGGTGGGCGAGACCCAGTACTTC. Amino acids: CASSEQGVGETQYF.

J is TRBJ1-6 and V is TRBV5-1, with 9 bases identical to TRBD1. The CDR3 loop spans 15 amino acids. Germline V gene lookup returns CDR1 SGHRS and CDR2 YFSETQ. With V trimmed by 4 bases and J by 7 bases, 6 bases remained unmatched. CDR3 in amino acids: CASSDGTGSNSPLHF. CDR3 nucleotide sequence: TGCGCCAGCAGCGACGGGACAGGGAGCAATTCACCCCTCCACTTT.

The rearrangement joins TRBV19 to TRBJ2-2; tentatively, D is TRBD2 (6 bases). Trimming left V 7 bases short and J 2 bases short, with 11 bases between. This CDR3 has 14 amino acids. CDR1 and CDR2 from the germline V gene are LNHDA and SQIVND (reference sequence). The CDR3, as DNA: TGTGCCAGTACGCGGGGTAGCAACACCGGGGAGCTGTTTTTT. It codes for CASTRGSNTGELFF.

J is TRBJ2-7 and V is TRBV5-1, with 7 bases fitting TRBD1. The CDR3 length is 11 residues. V gave up 6 bases and J gave up 6 bases; unmatched junction bases: 3. Germline V CDR1 and CDR2: SGHRS, YFSETQ. The CDR3 sequence: CASTSGGEQYF. In DNA form, the CDR3 reads TGCGCCAGCACCTCAGGGGGCGAGCAGTACTTC.

J is TRBJ2-5 and V is TRBV7-2; TRBD2 might be the D (7 bases). Per the germline V gene, CDR1 is SGHTA and CDR2 is FQGNSA. CDR3 length: 15 residues. V was trimmed by 6 bases and J by 4 bases, leaving 18 bases between them. This CDR3 is CASRRAGATSETQYF. The DNA for the CDR3 is TGTGCCAGCAGGCGGGCGGGGGCCACGTCAGAGACCCAGTACTTC.

The chain employs TRBV19 and TRBJ1-2, with D unclear. Germline V gene data show CDR1 as LNHDA and CDR2 as SQIVND (reference sequence). The V end lost 0 bases, the J end lost 8 bases, and 7 bases lay between the germline ends. This CDR3 has 12 residues. CDR3 residues: CASSIEGEGYTF. In nucleotides, the CDR3 is TGTGCCAGTAGTATAGAGGGAGAAGGCTACACCTTC.